The 31 T cell receptor beta chains listed next were all sequenced from one sample in a study of blood T cell repertoires in COVID-19 (TCRdb year 2020). Library preparation employed the immunoSEQ multiplex PCR assay. The clones in this table, taken by TCRdb from immuneACCESS, are in-frame only. Not every clone is retained; where verified, under half of the shortfall comes from an unresolved V gene, and the cause of the rest is unknown. In all, the sample holds about 240,000 clones, and about 85% of those were seen once. Just under 6.5% of the sample is in the top ten clones. The specimen sequenced was peripheral blood. All receptors come from a woman aged 60-70 years with active or convalescent COVID-19.

The chain has TRBV5-4 and TRBJ2-5, with D possibly being TRBD1 (6 bases). This CDR3 has 14 amino acids. CDR1 and CDR2 from the germline V gene are SGHNT and YYREEE (reference sequence). The ends were cut back, 4 bases at V and 4 bases at J, with 14 bases in the middle. The CDR3 DNA is TGTGCCAGCAGCAAATTACAGGGAAGAGAGACCCAGTACTTC. Its protein is CASSKLQGRETQYF. Variable domain in full (rest from reference TRBV5-4 and TRBJ2-5): ETGVTQSPTHLIKTRGQQVTLRCSSQSGHNTVSWYQQALGQGPQFIFQYYREEENGRGNFPPRFSGLQFPNYSSELNVNALELDDSALYLCASSKLQGRETQYFGPGTRLLVL.

The chain joins TRBV5-6 to TRBJ1-2; D ambiguous. The CDR3 runs to 13 residues. Germline values: CDR1 SGHDT, CDR2 YYEEEE. V was clipped by 4 bases and J by 6 bases, with 13 bases between them. Here the CDR3 DNA reads TGTGCCAGCAGCCCCCTAGGCCCGGATGGCTACACCTTC. This translates into CASSPLGPDGYTF.

This sequence joins TRBV16 and TRBJ1-4, with D maybe TRBD1 (6 bases). Germline V gene lookup returns CDR1 KGHSY and CDR2 FQNENV. Trimming stripped 2 bases from V and 3 bases from J, with 10 bases between. The CDR3 contains 15 residues. The CDR3 DNA is TGTGCCAGCAGCCAACTGGGGGCGGCTAATGAAAAACTGTTTTTT. Translated, it gives CASSQLGAANEKLFF.

This clone appeared a single time. The chain recombines TRBV5-1 with TRBJ1-1, with 7 bases aligning to TRBD1. J gave up 7 bases and V 0 bases, and 3 bases lay outside the gene matches. The CDR3 covers 13 residues. Per germline, CDR1 SGHRS and CDR2 YFSETQ. The CDR3 region is CASSLGRDSEAFF. The CDR3 coding sequence is TGCGCCAGCAGCTTGGGCCGGGACAGTGAAGCTTTCTTT.

The rearrangement links TRBV11-2 to TRBJ2-7; 10 bases align to TRBD1. The CDR3 loop spans 17 amino acids. The V gene's germline CDR1 is SGHAT and CDR2 FQNNGV. V shed 1 base and J 4 bases; nucleotides not matched to a gene: 10. The CDR3 nucleotides read TGTGCCAGCAGCTTAGGCGGCCGGGACAGGGGAAAGTACGAGCAGTACTTC. Amino acid sequence: CASSLGGRDRGKYEQYF.

V and J are TRBV28 and TRBJ2-2; D call uncertain. The germline CDR1 and CDR2 sequences are MDHEN and SYDVKM. The CDR3 has 14 amino acids. The CDR3 DNA reads TGTTCCGCTCAAACAAGCGCGAACACCGGGGAGCTGTTTTTT. Protein: CSAQTSANTGELFF.

The chain combines TRBV2 with TRBJ1-2; TRBD1 is a possible D gene (6 bases). V lost 7 bases to trimming and J lost 4 bases, with 16 bases between them. Germline V gene sequence: CDR1 SNHLY, CDR2 FYNNEI. This CDR3 spans 14 amino acids. The chain's CDR3 is CASTETGDPYGYTF. The CDR3, as DNA: TGTGCCAGCACTGAGACAGGAGATCCCTATGGCTACACCTTC.

The chain uses TRBV6-1 and TRBJ2-4, with TRBD1 matching over 7 bases. The CDR3 contains 16 residues. V lost 4 bases, J lost 1 base, and 7 bases stayed unmatched. Germline V gene lookup returns CDR1 MNHNS and CDR2 SASEGT. The chain's CDR3 is CASSGQGGGAKNIQYF. The CDR3 DNA reads TGTGCCAGCAGTGGACAGGGCGGTGGGGCCAAAAACATTCAGTACTTC.

The rearrangement links TRBV5-1 to TRBJ2-1, with 9 bases matching TRBD2. There are 13 residues in the CDR3. V was clipped by 4 bases and J by 6 bases; unmatched bases: 2. CDR1 and CDR2 from the germline V gene are SGHRS and YFSETQ. CDR3 residues: CASSEGLANEQFF. For the CDR3, the DNA is TGCGCCAGCAGCGAGGGACTAGCCAATGAGCAGTTCTTC.

As regards this clone: Its ends do not fully match the called genes, so a read error is possible. The rearrangement links TRBV7-7 to TRBJ2-1, with 14 positions matching TRBD2. CDR1 is SSHAT and CDR2 is FNYEAQ in the germline V gene (reference sequence). The CDR3 is 15 residues long. CDR3 region: CASSMTSGGDNEQFF. The CDR3 DNA reads as TGTGCTAGCAGCATGACTAGCGGGGGGGACAATGAGCAGTTCTTC.

The gene calls are TRBV19 and TRBJ1-5, with D tentatively TRBD1 (5 bases). Trimming shortened V by 4 bases and J by 1 base, and 11 bases separated the two germline ends. The CDR3 contains 15 residues. CDR1 and CDR2 (germline): LNHDA, SQIVND (reference sequence). CDR3 sequence: CASSRGLGSNQPQHF. The DNA of the CDR3 is TGTGCCAGTAGTAGGGGCCTTGGGAGCAATCAGCCCCAGCATTTT.

This chain joins TRBV4-1 and TRBJ1-6, with 8 positions matching TRBD1. Per the germline V gene, CDR1 is MGHRA and CDR2 is YSYEKL. The V segment lost 0 bases and the J segment 8 bases; nucleotides outside the gene matches: 3. The CDR3 is 15 residues long. The CDR3 is CASSQEYRGDSPLHF. The CDR3 DNA follows: TGCGCCAGCAGCCAAGAGTACAGGGGGGATTCACCCCTCCACTTT.

V is TRBV9 and J is TRBJ2-3; TRBD1 might be the D (7 bases). Germline V gene lookup returns CDR1 SGDLS and CDR2 YYNGEE. Trimming removed 4 bases at V and 7 bases at J, with 31 bases between. The CDR3 runs 19 residues. This CDR3 is CASSSQASPLWRDSNTQYF. The CDR3 DNA sequence: TGTGCCAGCAGCTCACAAGCGTCCCCCCTTTGGCGGGACAGTAATACGCAGTATTTT.

The rearrangement joins TRBV11-3 to TRBJ2-3, with a weak D call TRBD2 (6 bases). Trimming took off 5 bases at V and 2 bases at J, with 17 bases between the two ends. Germline CDR1 and CDR2: SGHNT and YENEEA. The CDR3 covers 16 residues. The CDR3: CASSPAGTLTTDTQYF. The CDR3 DNA sequence: TGTGCCAGCAGCCCCGCCGGGACTTTAACCACAGATACGCAGTATTTT. Variable domain in full (rest from reference TRBV11-3 and TRBJ2-3): EAGVVQSPRYKIIEKKQPVAFWCNPISGHNTLYWYLQNLGQGPELLIRYENEEAVDDSQLPKDRFSAERLKGVDSTLKIQPAELGDSAVYLCASSPAGTLTTDTQYFGPGTRLTVL.

The J gene is TRBJ2-7, the V gene TRBV3-1 (or the pseudogene TRBV3-2), with no clear D. The CDR3 sequence is 14 residues long. CDR1 is LGHDT, CDR2 YNNKEL, per germline (reference sequence). With 2 bases removed from V and 3 bases from J, the gap between germline ends came to 11 bases. The chain's CDR3 is CASSQSPRSYEQYF. CDR3 in DNA: TGTGCCAGCAGCCAAAGTCCCCGGAGCTACGAGCAGTACTTC.

The V and J genes are TRBV6-5 and TRBJ2-3; D is perhaps TRBD2 (5 bases). This CDR3 has 13 amino acids. Germline V gene sequence: CDR1 MNHEY, CDR2 SVGAGI. V was clipped by 6 bases and J by 5 bases, with 12 bases between them. The CDR3 loop reads CASRPPGGDTQYF. In DNA form, the CDR3 reads TGTGCCAGCAGGCCTCCAGGAGGAGATACGCAGTATTTT.

The chain is built from TRBV5-6 and TRBJ2-1, with TRBD2 matching 11 bases. Losses at the gene ends were 0 bases for V and 4 bases for J; bases not matched to a gene: 3. CDR1 SGHDT and CDR2 YYEEEE come from the germline V gene. The CDR3 covers 16 residues. CDR3 loop: CASSLEGLAGYNEQFF. The CDR3 DNA sequence: TGTGCCAGCAGCTTGGAAGGACTAGCGGGTTACAATGAGCAGTTCTTC.

The chain is built from TRBV7-9 and TRBJ2-3, with TRBD2 as a possible D gene (7 bases). The CDR3 sequence is 15 residues long. Trimming left V 2 bases short and J 6 bases short, with 15 bases between. The germline gives CDR1 SEHNR, CDR2 FQNEAQ (reference sequence). Written as DNA, the CDR3 is TGTGCCAGCAGCTTATCGGGGGGCCCCAGGGATACGCAGTATTTT. Encoded protein: CASSLSGGPRDTQYF. The entire variable domain, with the rest obtained from reference TRBV7-9 and TRBJ2-3, is as follows: DTGVSQNPRHKITKRGQNVTFRCDPISEHNRLYWYRQTLGQGPEFLTYFQNEAQLEKSRLLSDRFSAERPKGSFSTLEIQRTEQGDSAMYLCASSLSGGPRDTQYFGPGTRLTVL.

The V call is TRBV11-2, the J call TRBJ2-5; tentative D call: TRBD2 (6 bases). Germline loops: CDR1 SGHAT, CDR2 FQNNGV. The V end was cut by 1 base, the J end by 3 bases, with 12 bases between. The CDR3 has 15 residues. This CDR3 reads CASSLAGWGEETQYF. CDR3 sequence (DNA): TGTGCCAGCAGCTTAGCGGGATGGGGGGAAGAGACCCAGTACTTC.

The J gene is TRBJ2-4, the V gene TRBV29-1; 9 bases are shared with TRBD1. Germline V CDR1 and CDR2: SQVTM, ANQGSEA. The CDR3 has 14 amino acids. V gave up 5 bases and J gave up 7 bases; unmatched junction bases: 9. For the CDR3, the DNA is TGCAGCGTTCGAACAGGGGGCGGATCGAACATTCAGTACTTC. As protein: CSVRTGGGSNIQYF.

The CDR3 here is CASSPTSGRNEQFF. In DNA, the CDR3 is TGTGCCAGCAGCCCGACTAGCGGGAGAAATGAGCAGTTCTTC. This rearrangement joins TRBV9 to TRBJ2-1; 12 nucleotides agree with TRBD2. With 4 bases clipped from V and 7 bases from J, the junction kept 3 bases outside the gene matches. Per germline, CDR1 SGDLS and CDR2 YYNGEE. This CDR3 region has 14 residues.

V is TRBV11-2 and J is TRBJ2-3; 12 bases agree with TRBD2. V lost 4 bases, J lost 13 bases, and 6 bases stayed unmatched. Germline CDR1 reads SGHAT; CDR2 reads FQNNGV. The CDR3 sequence is 13 residues long. CDR3 nucleotides: TGTGCCAGCAGCTCTAGCGGGGGGGCCGCTGAGTATTTT. It is translated as CASSSSGGAAEYF. The whole variable domain, filled in from reference TRBV11-2 and TRBJ2-3, reads EAGVAQSPRYKIIEKRQSVAFWCNPISGHATLYWYQQILGQGPKLLIQFQNNGVVDDSQLPKDRFSAERLKGVDSTLKIQPAKLEDSAVYLCASSSSGGAAEYFGPGTRLTVL.

This chain links TRBV6-1 with TRBJ1-1; D is undetermined. Trimming removed 3 bases from V and 5 bases from J, with 10 bases in between. The CDR3 length is 13 residues. The germline CDR1 and CDR2 sequences are MNHNS and SASEGT. CDR3 loop: CASSERVDTEAFF. The CDR3 bases are TGTGCCAGCAGTGAGAGGGTGGATACTGAAGCTTTCTTT.

The chain is built from TRBV6-5 and TRBJ1-2, with a weak D call TRBD1 (6 bases). Trimming pared 5 bases from V and 2 bases from J, leaving 12 bases between. Per the germline V gene, CDR1 is MNHEY and CDR2 is SVGAGI. The CDR3 runs to 14 residues. The CDR3 reads CASSRKGQNYGYTF. The DNA for the CDR3 is TGTGCCAGCAGTAGAAAGGGACAAAACTATGGCTACACCTTC.

The chain recombines TRBV6-5 with TRBJ1-5; 7 nucleotides match TRBD1. Germline-derived CDR1 and CDR2 are MNHEY and SVGAGI. This CDR3 region has 14 residues. V lost 4 bases, J lost 3 bases, and 3 bases stayed unmatched. This chain's CDR3 is CASSFTGVNQPQHF. The CDR3 DNA follows: TGTGCCAGCAGTTTCACAGGGGTCAATCAGCCCCAGCATTTT.

V usage is TRBV28 and J usage is TRBJ2-3; possible D gene TRBD2, 6 bases. Germline CDR1 reads MDHEN; CDR2 reads SYDVKM. The CDR3 sequence is 15 residues long. Trimming cost V 4 bases and J 2 bases, with 13 bases left between them. The CDR3 loop is CASSSSGLATDTQYF. CDR3 in DNA: TGTGCCAGCAGTTCATCGGGACTTGCCACAGATACGCAGTATTTT.

V and J are TRBV5-1 and TRBJ1-2, with D maybe TRBD1 (6 bases). Trimming removed 0 bases from V and 8 bases from J, with 11 bases in between. CDR1 and CDR2 from the germline V gene are SGHRS and YFSETQ. The CDR3 loop spans 13 amino acids. The DNA of the CDR3 is TGCGCCAGCAGCTTGGCCGAGGGGGACGGCTACACCTTC. Encoded protein: CASSLAEGDGYTF.

V gene TRBV28 combines with J gene TRBJ2-7, with 10 bases aligning to TRBD1. The length of the CDR3 is 13 residues. The germline V gene encodes CDR1 MDHEN and CDR2 SYDVKM. V gave up 6 bases and J gave up 3 bases; unmatched junction bases: 2. CDR3 residues: CASSRDRGYEQYV. The CDR3 coding sequence is TGTGCCAGCAGCCGGGACAGGGGCTACGAGCAGTACGTC.

V gene TRBV7-8 combines with J gene TRBJ1-1; D unclear. The CDR3 covers 14 residues. The V end was cut by 1 base, the J end by 1 base, with 7 bases between. CDR1 and CDR2 (germline): SGHVS, FQNEAQ. The chain's CDR3 is CASSLVGGNTEAFF. The CDR3 nucleotides read TGTGCCAGCAGCTTAGTCGGCGGGAACACTGAAGCTTTCTTT.

The CDR3 loop reads CASRHTGRTGELFF. The CDR3 region has the DNA TGTGCCAGCAGACATACAGGGCGCACCGGGGAGCTGTTTTTT. The chain couples TRBV6-5 to TRBJ2-2; TRBD1 is a possible D gene (6 bases). The CDR3 loop spans 14 amino acids. The germline CDR1 and CDR2 sequences are MNHEY and SVGAGI. V lost 6 bases and J 4 bases, leaving 12 bases between the germline ends.

The chain employs TRBV12-3 or TRBV12-4 and TRBJ2-3; D not certain. The CDR3 has 12 residues. Trimming took off 4 bases at V and 0 bases at J, with 2 bases between the two ends. CDR3 DNA sequence: TGTGCCAGCAGTTCTAGCACAGATACGCAGTATTTT. Translation: CASSSSTDTQYF.